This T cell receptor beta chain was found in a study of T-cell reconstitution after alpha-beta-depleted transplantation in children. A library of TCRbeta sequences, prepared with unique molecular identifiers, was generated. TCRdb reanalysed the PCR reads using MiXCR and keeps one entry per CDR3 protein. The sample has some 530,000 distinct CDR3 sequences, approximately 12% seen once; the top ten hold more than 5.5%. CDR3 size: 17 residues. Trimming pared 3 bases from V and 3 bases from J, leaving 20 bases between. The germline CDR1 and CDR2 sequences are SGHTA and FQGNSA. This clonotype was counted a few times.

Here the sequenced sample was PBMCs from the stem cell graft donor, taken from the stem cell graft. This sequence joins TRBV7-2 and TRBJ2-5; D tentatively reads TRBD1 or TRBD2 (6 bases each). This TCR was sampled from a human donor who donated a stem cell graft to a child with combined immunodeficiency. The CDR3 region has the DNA TGTGCCAGCAGCTTGCTCCTGCTACCGGGGGCTGAAGAGACCCAGTACTTC. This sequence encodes CASSLLLLPGAEETQYF.